This TCR beta chain was captured in a study of T cells in Graves' hyperthyroidism and ophthalmopathy. In making diagnoses, clinical symptoms, serum thyroxine and TRAb, thyroid ultrasound and orbital computed tomography were all used. The authors took PBMCs from 10 ml fresh peripheral blood. J was trimmed by 7 bases and V by 4 bases; bases with no gene match: 6. This CDR3 spans 13 amino acids. Per germline, CDR1 LGHDT and CDR2 YNNKEL (reference sequence). RNA transcripts gave rise to amplified TCR beta CDR3 regions. With the HTBI primer set, the TCR CDR3 went through a first round of RT-PCR. MiXCR was run by TCRdb on the multiplex PCR reads, yielding one entry per CDR3 protein. The sample lists 550,000 to 800,000 distinct CDR3 sequences, around 15% occurring once.

This rearrangement joins TRBV3-1 to TRBJ1-2; 7 nucleotides match TRBD1. Sample: blood. This TCR was sampled from a middle-aged man with Graves' hyperthyroidism. The CDR3 here is CASSPPNRGGYTF. For the CDR3, the DNA is TGTGCCAGCAGCCCACCAAACAGGGGTGGCTACACCTTC. The complete variable domain, with remaining parts taken from reference TRBV3-1 and TRBJ1-2, reads DTAVSQTPKYLVTQMGNDKSIKCEQNLGHDTMYWYKQDSKKFLKIMFSYNNKELIINETVPNRFSPKSPDKAHLNLHINSLELGDSAVYFCASSPPNRGGYTFGSGTRLTVV.